A single sample gave rise to the 21 T cell receptor beta chains below, sequenced in a study of identical twins. Using its own MiXCR run on the 5' RACE reads, TCRdb lists one record per CDR3 protein. The sample lists approximately 890,000 distinct CDR3 sequences, approximately 13% occurring once. The sample was also reused in another study, on yellow fever vaccine responses in identical twins.

The sample was PBMCs. The source of these receptors is a woman younger than 35 in good health.

This clonotype was observed many times. V is TRBV28 and J is TRBJ1-4; D is perhaps TRBD1 (5 bases). Trimming removed 7 bases from V and 0 bases from J, with 15 bases in between. Germline CDR1 is MDHEN and CDR2 is SYDVKM. The CDR3 spans 16 residues. The CDR3 bases are TGTGCCAGCACCTCAGGGTTTGGAGCAACTAATGAAAAACTGTTTTTT. Protein product: CASTSGFGATNEKLFF. The variable domain in full, with the rest retrieved from reference TRBV28 and TRBJ1-4, is DVKVTQSSRYLVKRTGEKVFLECVQDMDHENMFWYRQDPGLGLRLIYFSYDVKMKEKGDIPEGYSVSREKKERFSLILESASTNQTSMYLCASTSGFGATNEKLFFGSGTQLSVL.

The rearrangement uses TRBV14 and TRBJ2-3; D is undetermined. V was pared by 1 base and J by 2 bases, with 13 bases between. This CDR3 has 16 amino acids. Germline values: CDR1 SGHDN, CDR2 FVKESK. The CDR3 is CASSQGALRPTDTQYF. The DNA of the CDR3 is TGTGCCAGCAGCCAAGGAGCTCTCCGGCCCACAGATACGCAGTATTTT.

V gene TRBV29-1 combines with J gene TRBJ2-3; unclear D gene. This CDR3 spans 13 amino acids. Per the germline V gene, CDR1 is SQVTM and CDR2 is ANQGSEA. V dropped 4 bases and J dropped 0 bases, with 8 bases sitting between them. In nucleotides, the CDR3 is TGCAGCGTTGGATCGTATAGCACAGATACGCAGTATTTT. Its protein is CSVGSYSTDTQYF.

This clonotype was seen a few times. The CDR3 bases are TGTGCCAGCAGCCAGGCCCTGGGGGCCTCTCGGGGCTACACCTTC. Its translation: CASSQALGASRGYTF. The V gene is TRBV14, the J gene TRBJ1-2; tentatively, D is TRBD1 (6 bases). The CDR3 consists of 15 residues. CDR1 and CDR2 (germline): SGHDN, FVKESK. V was trimmed by 3 bases and J by 8 bases, leaving 19 bases between them.

This clonotype was recorded a few times. The chain couples TRBV10-3 to TRBJ2-1, with 7 bases identical to TRBD2. Germline-derived CDR1 and CDR2 are ENHRY and SYGVKD. The ends lost 0 bases at V and 7 bases at J; junction bases unmatched: 9. CDR3 length: 16 residues. The CDR3 coding sequence is TGTGCCATCAGTGAGTCTGGCACTAGCGAGGGGAATGAGCAGTTCTTC. Its protein product is CAISESGTSEGNEQFF.

This clonotype was seen a handful of times. The chain has TRBV15 and TRBJ2-2; perhaps D is TRBD1 or TRBD2 (5 bases each). Germline V CDR1 and CDR2: LNHNV, YYDKDF (reference sequence). V was shortened by 0 bases and J by 6 bases, with 8 bases between the two germline ends. The CDR3 contains 14 residues. In nucleotides, the CDR3 is TGTGCCACCAGCAGAGATTTGGGGGCCGGGGAGCTGTTTTTT. Protein: CATSRDLGAGELFF.

The table lists this clonotype with a few counts. The chain links TRBV5-1 to TRBJ1-3; possible D gene TRBD1, 5 bases. The CDR3 extends over 17 amino acids. Germline V gene sequence: CDR1 SGHRS, CDR2 YFSETQ. V was cut by 0 bases and J by 5 bases, with 18 bases left in between. CDR3 protein: CASSLAGGPPGRNTIYF. The DNA for the CDR3 is TGCGCCAGCAGCTTGGCCGGTGGGCCCCCGGGGCGAAACACCATATATTTT.

The rearrangement uses TRBV7-3 and TRBJ2-2, with D possibly TRBD2 on 6 matching bases. Germline assignment: CDR1 SGHTA and CDR2 FQGTGA. This CDR3 region has 15 residues. V lost 5 bases and J 6 bases, leaving 16 bases between the germline ends. The CDR3 DNA reads as TGTGCCAGCAGCCCGGGAGCGGTAATGCCCGGGGAGCTGTTTTTT. Translated, it gives CASSPGAVMPGELFF. Full variable domain (outside the CDR3, taken from reference TRBV7-3 and TRBJ2-2): GAGVSQTPSNKVTEKGKYVELRCDPISGHTALYWYRQSLGQGPEFLIYFQGTGAADDSGLPNDRFFAVRPEGSVSTLKIQRTERGDSAVYLCASSPGAVMPGELFFGEGSRLTVL.

Ten or more counts support this clonotype. This chain uses TRBV20-1 with TRBJ2-3; unclear D gene. The CDR3 extends over 12 amino acids. Per germline, CDR1 DFQATT and CDR2 SNEGSKA (reference sequence). V shed 6 bases and J shed 3 bases, with 10 bases lying between them. The DNA for the CDR3 is TGCAGTGCCCCTCTTTTGACAGATACGCAGTATTTT. Translated: CSAPLLTDTQYF.

This clonotype was detected a few times. The chain has TRBV28 and TRBJ2-3; 8 bases fit TRBD1. Trimming cost V 6 bases and J 2 bases; bases outside gene matches: 13. The CDR3 has 17 amino acids. CDR1 and CDR2 (germline): MDHEN, SYDVKM. DNA for the CDR3: TGTGCCAGCAGGCCACCGACCGGGACAGGTTACACAGATACGCAGTATTTT. It codes for CASRPPTGTGYTDTQYF.

As concerns this clonotype: This CDR3 fails to terminate in the conserved phenylalanine or tryptophan, so it likely reflects a read error. This chain joins TRBV6-5 and TRBJ1-5; D is possibly TRBD1 (5 bases). V lost 7 bases and J lost 5, with 15 bases in between. This CDR3 is 14 amino acids long. CDR1 is MNHEY and CDR2 is SVGAGI in the germline V gene. The chain's CDR3 is CASTSGTLYQPQHV. CDR3 nucleotide sequence: TGTGCCAGCACTTCCGGGACCCTTTATCAGCCCCAGCATGTT.

There are a few counts of this clonotype. This sequence joins TRBV3-1 and TRBJ2-3; a possible D gene is TRBD1 (6 bases). V lost 1 base, J lost 1 base, and 9 bases lay in between. In germline, CDR1 is LGHDT, CDR2 YNNKEL (reference sequence). This CDR3 comprises 15 residues. CDR3 protein: CASSQGDTRTDTQYF. The CDR3 DNA sequence: TGTGCCAGCAGCCAAGGGGACACCCGCACAGATACGCAGTATTTT.

The rearrangement links TRBV5-1 to TRBJ2-1, with 11 bases aligning to TRBD2. Germline CDR1 and CDR2: SGHRS and YFSETQ. V lost 7 bases to trimming and J lost 5 bases; unmatched junction nucleotides: 5. This CDR3 is 14 amino acids long. The CDR3 spells CASGTSGINNEQFF. DNA of the CDR3: TGCGCCAGCGGGACTAGCGGAATCAACAATGAGCAGTTCTTC.

As regards this clonotype: Since a much larger clone is just one base distant, this may be a read error. The chain uses TRBV7-9 and TRBJ2-7; unclear D gene. V shed 0 bases and J shed 4 bases, with 4 bases lying between them. The germline V gene has CDR1 SEHNR and CDR2 FQNEAQ (reference sequence). The CDR3 contains 12 residues. The DNA for the CDR3 is TGTGCCAGCAGCTTAGCCGATTACGAGCAGTACGTC. It specifies CASSLADYEQYV.

There are a few counts of this clonotype. The genes are TRBV12-3 or TRBV12-4 and TRBJ1-1; D call uncertain. This CDR3 has 12 residues. Between the trimmed V and J ends, which lost 8 bases and 2 bases, there was a span of 9 bases. CDR3 residues: CASRGYNTEAFF. CDR3 bases: TGTGCCAGCCGAGGATATAACACTGAAGCTTTCTTT.

This clonotype was counted between two and nine times. The chain is built from TRBV14 and TRBJ2-7, with D possibly being TRBD2 (5 bases). Germline CDR1 reads SGHDN; CDR2 reads FVKESK. The germline V and J ends were trimmed by 8 bases and 2 bases, with 19 bases remaining between them. CDR3 length: 15 residues. As DNA, the CDR3 is TGTGCCAGCTCCCGGGGTGGGCAATCCACCTACGAGCAGTACTTC. Residues: CASSRGGQSTYEQYF.

There are many counts of this clonotype. The V gene is TRBV5-1, the J gene TRBJ1-5; possibly TRBD1 for D (6 bases). Germline V lookup: CDR1 SGHRS, CDR2 YFSETQ. V was shortened by 3 bases and J by 0 bases, with 10 bases between the two germline ends. The CDR3 has 15 amino acids. CDR3 sequence reads: CASSSQGYSNQPQHF. CDR3 coding DNA: TGCGCCAGCAGCTCGCAGGGGTATAGCAATCAGCCCCAGCATTTT. Full variable domain (outside the CDR3, taken from reference TRBV5-1 and TRBJ1-5): KAGVTQTPRYLIKTRGQQVTLSCSPISGHRSVSWYQQTPGQGLQFLFEYFSETQRNKGNFPGRFSGRQFSNSRSEMNVSTLELGDSALYLCASSSQGYSNQPQHFGDGTRLSIL.

This clonotype has a handful of counts. The rearrangement joins TRBV5-1 to TRBJ1-2, with TRBD1 identical over 9 bases. This CDR3 has 16 amino acids. Per the germline V gene, CDR1 is SGHRS and CDR2 is YFSETQ. The V gene end was trimmed by 6 bases and the J gene end by 3 bases; junction bases not matched to a gene: 12. This chain's CDR3 is CASTDRNRGPYYGYTF. As DNA, the CDR3 is TGCGCCAGCACCGACCGAAACAGGGGGCCCTACTATGGCTACACCTTC.

As concerns this clonotype: A junction end diverges from the germline sequence, so it may reflect a read error. The chain couples TRBV11-1 to TRBJ1-1; D is ambiguous. The germline CDR1 and CDR2 sequences are SGHAT and FQDESV (reference sequence). This CDR3 spans 16 amino acids. CDR3 DNA sequence: TGTGCCAGCAGCCTAGCACCAGAAAGGATGAACACTGAAGCTTTCTTT. Its protein is CASSLAPERMNTEAFF.

This clonotype turned up a few times. The chain joins TRBV11-1 to TRBJ2-3; tentatively, D is TRBD2 (6 bases). This CDR3 contains 20 residues. Trimming left V 2 bases short and J 3 bases short, with 27 bases between. CDR1 is SGHAT, CDR2 FQDESV, per germline (reference sequence). The chain's CDR3 is CASSLRIALGGGGVTDTQYF. DNA for the CDR3: TGTGCCAGCAGCTTAAGGATTGCCCTCGGAGGCGGCGGGGTAACAGATACGCAGTATTTT. The variable domain in full, with the rest retrieved from reference TRBV11-1 and TRBJ2-3, is EAEVAQSPRYKITEKSQAVAFWCDPISGHATLYWYRQILGQGPELLVQFQDESVVDDSQLPKDRFSAERLKGVDSTLKIQPAELGDSAMYLCASSLRIALGGGGVTDTQYFGPGTRLTVL.

V usage is TRBV21-1 and J usage is TRBJ2-7. TRBV21-1 is a documented pseudogene. This CDR3 contains 13 residues. The CDR3 DNA reads TGTGCCAGCCTTCCGTGTGCCATGGGCGAGCAGTACGTC. This encodes CASLPCAMGEQYV.